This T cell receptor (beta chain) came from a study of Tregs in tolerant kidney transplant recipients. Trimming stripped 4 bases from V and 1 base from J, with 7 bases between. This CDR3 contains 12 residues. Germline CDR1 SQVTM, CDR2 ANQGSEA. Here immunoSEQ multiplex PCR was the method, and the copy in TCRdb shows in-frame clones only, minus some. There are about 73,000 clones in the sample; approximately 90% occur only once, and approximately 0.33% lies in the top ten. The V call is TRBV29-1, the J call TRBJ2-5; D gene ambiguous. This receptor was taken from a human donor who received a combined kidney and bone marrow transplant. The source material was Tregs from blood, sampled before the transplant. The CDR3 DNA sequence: TGCAGCGTTGTGCCAGTCCAAGAGACCCAGTACTTC. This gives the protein CSVVPVQETQYF.